Presented here are 27 T cell receptor beta chains from one specimen sequenced in a study of blood T cell repertoires in COVID-19 (dated by TCRdb to the early 2020s). Receptors were amplified or captured by the immunoSEQ multiplex PCR assay. The clones in this table, taken by TCRdb from immuneACCESS, are in-frame only. Not every clone is retained; where verified, under half of the shortfall comes from an unresolved V gene, and the cause of the rest is unknown. In all, the sample holds approximately 260,000 clones, and roughly 87% of those were seen once. 4% to 5% of the sample belongs to the ten largest clones. Sequenced sample: peripheral blood. All receptors derive from a woman aged 35 to 49 who had recovered from COVID-19.

CDR3 DNA sequence: TGTGCCAGCAGAACAAGCGGGGGGGGCTCCTACGAGCAGTACTTC. Protein product: CASRTSGGGSYEQYF. The V call is TRBV28, the J call TRBJ2-7, with 10 bases fitting TRBD2. Trimming cost V 6 bases and J 0 bases; bases outside gene matches: 5. Germline assignment: CDR1 MDHEN and CDR2 SYDVKM. This CDR3 contains 15 residues. The whole variable domain, filled in from reference TRBV28 and TRBJ2-7, reads DVKVTQSSRYLVKRTGEKVFLECVQDMDHENMFWYRQDPGLGLRLIYFSYDVKMKEKGDIPEGYSVSREKKERFSLILESASTNQTSMYLCASRTSGGGSYEQYFGPGTRLTVT.

V usage is TRBV7-2 and J usage is TRBJ1-1, with 7 bases aligning to TRBD1. V was clipped by 4 bases and J by 5 bases; unmatched bases: 7. Germline loops: CDR1 SGHTA, CDR2 FQGNSA. The CDR3 is 14 residues long. CDR3 protein: CASSSTGRLTEAFF. The CDR3 DNA is TGTGCCAGCAGCTCGACAGGGAGGTTGACTGAAGCTTTCTTT.

CDR3 protein: CASTRGISSYNEQFF. CDR3 in DNA: TGTGCCAGCACTAGGGGTATAAGCTCCTACAATGAGCAGTTCTTC. The chain links TRBV6-6 to TRBJ2-1; D may be TRBD1 (5 bases). There are 15 residues in the CDR3. From germline, CDR1 is MNHNY and CDR2 SVGAGI (reference sequence). Trimming shortened V by 7 bases and J by 0 bases, and 13 bases separated the two germline ends.

This chain joins TRBV2 and TRBJ2-3; D may be TRBD2 (5 bases). This CDR3 is built from 16 residues. The V and J ends lost 2 bases and 0 bases respectively, with 12 bases between them. Germline loops: CDR1 SNHLY, CDR2 FYNNEI. CDR3 sequence reads: CASSELASSSTDTQYF. CDR3 sequence (DNA): TGTGCCAGCAGTGAACTAGCCTCTTCTAGCACAGATACGCAGTATTTT. Filled out from reference TRBV2 and TRBJ2-3, the complete variable domain reads EPEVTQTPSHQVTQMGQEVILRCVPISNHLYFYWYRQILGQKVEFLVSFYNNEISEKSEIFDDQFSVERPDGSNFTLKIRSTKLEDSAMYFCASSELASSSTDTQYFGPGTRLTVL.

The gene calls are TRBV6-5 and TRBJ1-2; perhaps TRBD1 as D (6 bases). Trimming shortened V by 6 bases and J by 4 bases, and 12 bases separated the two germline ends. This CDR3 is built from 13 residues. Germline V gives CDR1 MNHEY, CDR2 SVGAGI. CDR3 in amino acids: CASRTGTPYGYTF. The CDR3 DNA follows: TGTGCCAGCAGGACCGGGACACCCTATGGCTACACCTTC.

This chain uses TRBV7-2 with TRBJ1-4; D is ambiguous. Germline V gives CDR1 SGHTA, CDR2 FQGNSA. This CDR3 contains 14 residues. The germline V and J ends were trimmed by 6 bases and 0 bases, with 8 bases remaining between them. CDR3 in amino acids: CASRPQSTNEKLFF. The CDR3 DNA follows: TGTGCCAGCAGACCACAGTCAACTAATGAAAAACTGTTTTTT.

CDR3 bases: TGTGCCAGCAGCAAGGCTGGACAGAACACCGGGGAGCTGTTTTTT. Translated, it gives CASSKAGQNTGELFF. This chain joins TRBV6-2 or TRBV6-3 and TRBJ2-2; a weak D match, TRBD1 (5 bases). Trimming took off 6 bases at V and 1 base at J, with 12 bases between the two ends. Germline values: CDR1 MNHEY, CDR2 SVGEGT. The CDR3 consists of 15 residues.

The gene calls are TRBV6-1 and TRBJ2-4, with TRBD2 as a possible D gene (6 bases). This CDR3 is 13 amino acids long. Trimming took 0 bases from V and 8 from J, leaving 8 bases between them. Germline V CDR1 and CDR2: MNHNS, SASEGT. CDR3 protein: CASSEAREDIQYF. The DNA for the CDR3 is TGTGCCAGCAGTGAAGCCAGGGAGGACATTCAGTACTTC.

The CDR3 spells CSVASPLNTGELFF. CDR3 DNA: TGCAGCGTTGCGTCTCCCTTGAACACCGGGGAGCTGTTTTTT. This chain joins TRBV29-1 and TRBJ2-2; D uncertain. Germline assignment: CDR1 SQVTM and CDR2 ANQGSEA. The CDR3 is 14 amino acids. V lost 4 bases and J 1 base, leaving 10 bases between the germline ends.

The chain has TRBV6-1 and TRBJ1-5; 7 nucleotides line up with TRBD1. The CDR3 is made up of 15 amino acids. Germline assignment: CDR1 MNHNS and CDR2 SASEGT. V was pared by 3 bases and J by 0 bases, with 2 bases of the junction left unmatched. Written as DNA, the CDR3 is TGTGCCAGCAGTGAGGGACAGTATAGCAATCAGCCCCAGCATTTT. Protein sequence: CASSEGQYSNQPQHF.

V usage is TRBV30 and J usage is TRBJ2-3; 10 nucleotides align to TRBD2. CDR1 and CDR2 from the germline V gene are GTSNPN and SVGIG (reference sequence). The trim removed 5 bases at V and 4 bases at J, leaving 3 bases unmatched. This CDR3 has 13 amino acids. CDR3 nucleotide sequence: TGTGCCTGGGGGACTAGCGCGGCAGATACGCAGTATTTT. It specifies CAWGTSAADTQYF. The full variable domain, in which reference TRBV30 and TRBJ2-3 provide the parts outside the CDR3, is SQTIHQWPATLVQPVGSPLSLECTVEGTSNPNLYWYRQAAGRGLQLLFYSVGIGQISSEVPQNLSASRPQDRQFILSSKKLLLSDSGFYLCAWGTSAADTQYFGPGTRLTVL.

The CDR3 reads CASSPHPGQEYF. The CDR3 DNA follows: TGTGCCAGCAGCCCTCATCCGGGACAGGAGTACTTC. The genes are TRBV11-2 and TRBJ2-7, with TRBD1 matching over 8 bases. The V segment lost 5 bases and the J segment 11 bases; nucleotides outside the gene matches: 8. Germline CDR1 reads SGHAT; CDR2 reads FQNNGV. CDR3 length: 12 residues.

The chain carries TRBV9 and TRBJ1-2, with TRBD1 matching over 12 bases. CDR3 length: 17 amino acids. V gave up 0 bases and J gave up 3 bases; unmatched junction bases: 6. Germline-derived CDR1 and CDR2 are SGDLS and YYNGEE. The DNA of the CDR3 is TGTGCCAGCAGCGTAGATGCCGGGACAGGGGGCGACTATGGCTACACCTTC. Translating gives CASSVDAGTGGDYGYTF. Filled out from reference TRBV9 and TRBJ1-2, the complete variable domain reads DSGVTQTPKHLITATGQRVTLRCSPRSGDLSVYWYQQSLDQGLQFLIQYYNGEERAKGNILERFSAQQFPDLHSELNLSSLELGDSALYFCASSVDAGTGGDYGYTFGSGTRLTVV.

The genes are TRBV28 and TRBJ2-4; 8 bases agree with TRBD2. After removal of 6 bases from V and 0 bases from J, the junction contained 22 bases not matched to a gene. In germline, CDR1 is MDHEN, CDR2 SYDVKM. This CDR3 spans 21 amino acids. The CDR3 spells CASSPSGLAGRFILAKNIQYF. The CDR3 DNA follows: TGTGCCAGCAGCCCGTCGGGCCTAGCGGGCCGATTTATCCTAGCCAAAAACATTCAGTACTTC.

V and J are TRBV5-5 and TRBJ2-7; TRBD1 aligns across 7 bases. The CDR3 is made up of 14 amino acids. J was trimmed by 7 bases and V by 3 bases; bases with no gene match: 10. Per germline, CDR1 SGHKS and CDR2 YYEKEE (reference sequence). CDR3 bases: TGTGCCAGCAGCTCGATACAGGGGCCGCGGGAGCAGTACTTC. Amino acid sequence: CASSSIQGPREQYF.

This clone occurred a few times. The chain recombines TRBV5-1 with TRBJ1-3; D unresolved. In germline, CDR1 is SGHRS, CDR2 YFSETQ. Trimming removed 4 bases from V and 0 bases from J, with 14 bases in between. The CDR3 is made up of 16 amino acids. For the CDR3, the DNA is TGCGCCAGCAGCCGCCAGGAACCGAGCTCTGGAAACACCATATATTTT. It codes for CASSRQEPSSGNTIYF.

The chain couples TRBV19 to TRBJ2-1, with 10 bases matching TRBD1. There are 16 residues in the CDR3. Trimming at V came to 4 bases and at J to 4 bases, leaving 7 bases not matched to a gene. Looked up from germline, CDR1 is LNHDA and CDR2 is SQIVND (reference sequence). In DNA, the CDR3 is TGTGCCAGTAGTAATACGGGACAGGGGAAATACAATGAGCAGTTCTTC. Amino acids: CASSNTGQGKYNEQFF.

The V gene is TRBV5-1, the J gene TRBJ2-2; D is unresolved. Germline CDR1 and CDR2: SGHRS and YFSETQ. The CDR3 totals 15 residues. Trimming pared 4 bases from V and 2 bases from J, leaving 12 bases between. CDR3 loop: CASSPGESNTGELFF. The DNA for the CDR3 is TGCGCCAGCAGCCCCGGAGAGTCCAACACCGGGGAGCTGTTTTTT. Full variable domain (remainder filled in from reference TRBV5-1 and TRBJ2-2): KAGVTQTPRYLIKTRGQQVTLSCSPISGHRSVSWYQQTPGQGLQFLFEYFSETQRNKGNFPGRFSGRQFSNSRSEMNVSTLELGDSALYLCASSPGESNTGELFFGEGSRLTVL.

The chain carries TRBV18 and TRBJ2-3; tentatively, D is TRBD1 (5 bases). Trimming removed 4 bases from V and 5 bases from J, with 10 bases in between. This CDR3 contains 13 residues. The germline V gene has CDR1 KGHSH and CDR2 LQKENI. CDR3 sequence (DNA): TGTGCCAGCTCACTCCGACAGCGAGATACGCAGTATTTT. Its protein product is CASSLRQRDTQYF.

This clone showed up just once. This CDR3 is CASSGGLAGRYVTDTQYF. CDR3 bases: TGCGCCAGCAGTGGGGGACTAGCGGGGAGATATGTCACAGATACGCAGTATTTT. V usage is TRBV5-1 and J usage is TRBJ2-3; 13 nucleotides agree with TRBD2. The germline CDR1 and CDR2 sequences are SGHRS and YFSETQ. The CDR3 covers 18 residues. The V and J ends lost 5 bases and 2 bases, in that order; junction bases with no gene match: 11.

This chain joins TRBV5-1 and TRBJ1-1; D not resolved. Germline lookup yields CDR1 SGHRS and CDR2 YFSETQ. This CDR3 is built from 17 residues. Trimming left V 0 bases short and J 0 bases short, with 15 bases between. Here the CDR3 DNA reads TGCGCCAGCAGCTTGGCGCCGGCACGTAGCATGAACACTGAAGCTTTCTTT. Residues: CASSLAPARSMNTEAFF.

The chain recombines TRBV5-6 with TRBJ1-2; the D gene is possibly TRBD1 (6 bases). CDR3 size: 14 residues. Germline lookup yields CDR1 SGHDT and CDR2 YYEEEE. V was clipped by 4 bases and J by 7 bases, with 17 bases between them. The CDR3 region is CASSPGGGRSGYTF. The CDR3 DNA follows: TGTGCCAGCAGCCCTGGCGGGGGGCGGAGTGGCTACACCTTC.

The V and J genes are TRBV6-2 or TRBV6-3 and TRBJ2-3, with D tentatively TRBD2 (6 bases). This CDR3 has 16 residues. Germline V CDR1 and CDR2: MNHEY, SVGEGT. Between the trimmed V and J ends, which lost 2 bases and 2 bases, there was a span of 14 bases. DNA of the CDR3: TGTGCCAGCAGTTACGGACCGGGAGACTTCACAGATACGCAGTATTTT. Amino acids: CASSYGPGDFTDTQYF.

This clone has a handful of counts. The chain combines TRBV7-6 with TRBJ2-5; possible D gene TRBD2, 5 bases. The V gene's germline CDR1 is SGHVS and CDR2 FNYEAQ. The length of the CDR3 is 14 residues. V was shortened by 0 bases and J by 5 bases, with 10 bases between the two germline ends. The CDR3 loop is CASSLAGDGETQYF. Written as DNA, the CDR3 is TGTGCCAGCAGCTTAGCGGGAGATGGGGAGACCCAGTACTTC.

The V and J genes are TRBV28 and TRBJ1-5; D is possibly TRBD1 (5 bases). Germline V gene lookup returns CDR1 MDHEN and CDR2 SYDVKM. This CDR3 comprises 16 residues. V lost 6 bases to trimming and J lost 4 bases, with 19 bases between them. The DNA for the CDR3 is TGTGCCAGCAGCCCCTCGGCCAGGGCAGGGAATCAGCCCCAGCATTTT. It yields the protein CASSPSARAGNQPQHF.

The CDR3 coding sequence is TGTGCCAGCAGCTTAGTAATTAGCGGGAGAACGAGCACAGATACGCAGTATTTT. This encodes CASSLVISGRTSTDTQYF. This chain connects TRBV11-2 to TRBJ2-3; 9 positions match TRBD2. The germline V gene has CDR1 SGHAT and CDR2 FQNNGV. The V and J ends lost 1 base and 0 bases, in that order; junction bases with no gene match: 8. The CDR3 has 18 amino acids.

The chain employs TRBV30 and TRBJ1-3; 8 bases fit TRBD1. Germline CDR1 and CDR2: GTSNPN and SVGIG (reference sequence). The CDR3 is 17 amino acids. V trimming: 2 bases; J trimming: 0 bases; junction bases outside the gene matches: 9. CDR3 amino acids: CAWSTRTGKSSGNTIYF. In DNA, the CDR3 is TGTGCCTGGAGTACCAGGACAGGGAAGAGCTCTGGAAACACCATATATTTT. Variable domain in full (rest from reference TRBV30 and TRBJ1-3): SQTIHQWPATLVQPVGSPLSLECTVEGTSNPNLYWYRQAAGRGLQLLFYSVGIGQISSEVPQNLSASRPQDRQFILSSKKLLLSDSGFYLCAWSTRTGKSSGNTIYFGEGSWLTVV.